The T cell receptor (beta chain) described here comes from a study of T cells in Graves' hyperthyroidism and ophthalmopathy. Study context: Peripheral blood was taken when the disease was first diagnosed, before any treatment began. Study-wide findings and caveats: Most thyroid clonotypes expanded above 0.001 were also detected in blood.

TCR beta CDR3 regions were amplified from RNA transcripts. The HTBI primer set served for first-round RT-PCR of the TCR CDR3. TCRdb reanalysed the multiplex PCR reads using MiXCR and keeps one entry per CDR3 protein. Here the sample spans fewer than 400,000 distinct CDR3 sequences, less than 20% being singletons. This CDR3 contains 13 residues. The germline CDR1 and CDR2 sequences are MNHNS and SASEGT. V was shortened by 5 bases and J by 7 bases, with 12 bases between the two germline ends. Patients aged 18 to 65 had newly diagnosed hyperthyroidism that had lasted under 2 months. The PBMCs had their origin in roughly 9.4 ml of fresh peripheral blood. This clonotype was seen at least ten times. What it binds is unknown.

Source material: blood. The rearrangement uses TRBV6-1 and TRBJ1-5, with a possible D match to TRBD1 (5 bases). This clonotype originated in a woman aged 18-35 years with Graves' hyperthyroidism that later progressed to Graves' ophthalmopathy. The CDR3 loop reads CASSYGRGQPQHF. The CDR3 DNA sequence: TGTGCCAGCAGTTACGGGAGGGGACAGCCCCAGCATTTT.